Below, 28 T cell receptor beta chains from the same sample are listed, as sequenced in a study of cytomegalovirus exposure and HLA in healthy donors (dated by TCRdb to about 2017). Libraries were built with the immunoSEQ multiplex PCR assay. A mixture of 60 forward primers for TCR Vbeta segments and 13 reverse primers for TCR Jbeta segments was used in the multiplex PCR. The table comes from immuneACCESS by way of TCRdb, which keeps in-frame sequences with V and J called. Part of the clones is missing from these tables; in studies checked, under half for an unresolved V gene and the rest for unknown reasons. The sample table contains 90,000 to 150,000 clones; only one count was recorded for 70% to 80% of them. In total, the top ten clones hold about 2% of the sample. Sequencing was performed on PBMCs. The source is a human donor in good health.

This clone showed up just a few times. The CDR3 DNA reads TGCAGCGTTGAAGATAACAGTCACGGCTACACCTTC. Its protein is CSVEDNSHGYTF. J is TRBJ1-2 and V is TRBV29-1; D not certain. Germline V gene data show CDR1 as SQVTM and CDR2 as ANQGSEA. This CDR3 is built from 12 residues. V lost 0 bases, J lost 8 bases, and 10 bases lay in between.

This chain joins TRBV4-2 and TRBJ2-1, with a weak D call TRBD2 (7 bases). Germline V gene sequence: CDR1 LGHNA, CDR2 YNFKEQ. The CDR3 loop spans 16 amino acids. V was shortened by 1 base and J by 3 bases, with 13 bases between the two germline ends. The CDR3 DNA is TGTGCCAGCAGCCAAGGGGGGGGCAGGGGCTACAATGAGCAGTTCTTC. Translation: CASSQGGGRGYNEQFF.

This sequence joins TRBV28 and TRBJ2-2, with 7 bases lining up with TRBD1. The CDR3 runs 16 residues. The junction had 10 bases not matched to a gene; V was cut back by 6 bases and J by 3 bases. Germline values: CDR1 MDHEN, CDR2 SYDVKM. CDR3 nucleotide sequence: TGTGCCAGCAGCCTAAATACGGGACAGCACACCGGGGAGCTGTTTTTT. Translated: CASSLNTGQHTGELFF.

The CDR3 sequence is CASSERQYTDTQYF. The CDR3 DNA sequence: TGTGCCAGCAGTGAGAGACAATACACAGATACGCAGTATTTT. The chain combines TRBV6-1 with TRBJ2-3; D ambiguous. The CDR3 length is 14 residues. Trimming shortened V by 3 bases and J by 2 bases, and 9 bases separated the two germline ends. CDR1 and CDR2 from the germline V gene are MNHNS and SASEGT.

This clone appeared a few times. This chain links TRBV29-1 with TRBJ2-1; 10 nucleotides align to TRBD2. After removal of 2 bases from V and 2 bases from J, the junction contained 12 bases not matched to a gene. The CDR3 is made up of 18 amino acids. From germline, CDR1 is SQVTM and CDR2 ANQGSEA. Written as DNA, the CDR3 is TGCAGCGTTGAACCTCCCCTAGCGGGAGTCCATACCTACAATGAGCAGTTCTTC. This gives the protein CSVEPPLAGVHTYNEQFF.

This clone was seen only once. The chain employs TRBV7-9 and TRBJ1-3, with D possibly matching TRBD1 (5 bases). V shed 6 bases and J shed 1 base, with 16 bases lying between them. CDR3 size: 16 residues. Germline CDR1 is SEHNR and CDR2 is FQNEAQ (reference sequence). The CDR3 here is CASSRSGAGSGNTIYF. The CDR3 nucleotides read TGTGCCAGCAGTCGTAGTGGGGCTGGATCTGGAAACACCATATATTTT.

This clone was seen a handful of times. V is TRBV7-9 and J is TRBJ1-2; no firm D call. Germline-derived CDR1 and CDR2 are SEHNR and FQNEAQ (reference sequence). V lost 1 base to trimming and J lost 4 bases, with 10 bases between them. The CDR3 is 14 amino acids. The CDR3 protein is CASSLGQNFYGYTF. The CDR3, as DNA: TGTGCCAGCAGCTTAGGGCAGAATTTCTATGGCTACACCTTC.

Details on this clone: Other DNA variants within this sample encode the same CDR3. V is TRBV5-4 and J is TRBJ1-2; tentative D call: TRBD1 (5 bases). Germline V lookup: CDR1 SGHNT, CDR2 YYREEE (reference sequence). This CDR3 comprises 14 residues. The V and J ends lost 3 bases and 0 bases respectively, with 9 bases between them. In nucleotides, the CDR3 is TGTGCCAGCAGCTCCGGGGGAGCTAACTATGGCTACACCTTC. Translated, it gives CASSSGGANYGYTF.

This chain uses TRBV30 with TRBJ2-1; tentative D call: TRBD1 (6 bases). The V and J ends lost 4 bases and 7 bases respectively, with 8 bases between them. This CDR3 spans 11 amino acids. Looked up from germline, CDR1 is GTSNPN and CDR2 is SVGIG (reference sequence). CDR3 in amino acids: CAWNRENEQFF. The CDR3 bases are TGTGCCTGGAACAGGGAGAATGAGCAGTTCTTC. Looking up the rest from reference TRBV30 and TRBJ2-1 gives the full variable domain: SQTIHQWPATLVQPVGSPLSLECTVEGTSNPNLYWYRQAAGRGLQLLFYSVGIGQISSEVPQNLSASRPQDRQFILSSKKLLLSDSGFYLCAWNRENEQFFGPGTRLTVL.

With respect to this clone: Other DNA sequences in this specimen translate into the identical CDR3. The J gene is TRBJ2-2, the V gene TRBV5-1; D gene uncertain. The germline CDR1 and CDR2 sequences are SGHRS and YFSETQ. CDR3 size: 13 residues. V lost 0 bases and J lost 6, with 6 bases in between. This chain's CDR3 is CASSLDGAGELFF. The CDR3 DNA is TGCGCCAGCAGCTTGGACGGAGCCGGGGAGCTGTTTTTT.

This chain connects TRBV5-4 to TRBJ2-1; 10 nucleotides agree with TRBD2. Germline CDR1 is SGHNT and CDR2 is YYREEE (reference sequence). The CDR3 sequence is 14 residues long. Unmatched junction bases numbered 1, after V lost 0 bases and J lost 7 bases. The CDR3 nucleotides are TGTGCCAGCAGCTTGGAGACTAGCGGGAATGAGCAGTTCTTC. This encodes CASSLETSGNEQFF.

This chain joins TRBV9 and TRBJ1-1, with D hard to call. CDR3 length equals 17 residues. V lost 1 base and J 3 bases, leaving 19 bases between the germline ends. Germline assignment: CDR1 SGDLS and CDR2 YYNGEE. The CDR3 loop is CASSVSPRVRGDTEAFF. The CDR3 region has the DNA TGTGCCAGCAGCGTATCGCCGAGGGTAAGAGGTGACACTGAAGCTTTCTTT.

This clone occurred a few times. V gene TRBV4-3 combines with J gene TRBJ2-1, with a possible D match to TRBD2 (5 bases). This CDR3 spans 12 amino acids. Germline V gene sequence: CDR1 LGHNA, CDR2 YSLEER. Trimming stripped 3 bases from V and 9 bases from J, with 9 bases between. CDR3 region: CASSQAGGEQFF. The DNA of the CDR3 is TGCGCCAGCAGCCAGGCGGGCGGTGAGCAGTTCTTC.

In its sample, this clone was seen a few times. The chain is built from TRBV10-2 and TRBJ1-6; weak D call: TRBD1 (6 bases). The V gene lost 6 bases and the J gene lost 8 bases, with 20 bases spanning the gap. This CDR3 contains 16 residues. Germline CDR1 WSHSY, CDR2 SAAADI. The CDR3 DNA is TGCGCCAGCAGCCCCTTACCCAGGGGAGGGGATTCACCCCTCCACTTT. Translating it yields CASSPLPRGGDSPLHF.

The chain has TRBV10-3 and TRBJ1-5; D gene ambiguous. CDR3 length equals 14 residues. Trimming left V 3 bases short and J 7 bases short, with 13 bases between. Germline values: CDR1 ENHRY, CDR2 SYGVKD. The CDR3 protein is CAISDQSTSQPQHF. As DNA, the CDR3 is TGTGCCATCAGTGATCAGTCCACCTCACAGCCCCAGCATTTT.

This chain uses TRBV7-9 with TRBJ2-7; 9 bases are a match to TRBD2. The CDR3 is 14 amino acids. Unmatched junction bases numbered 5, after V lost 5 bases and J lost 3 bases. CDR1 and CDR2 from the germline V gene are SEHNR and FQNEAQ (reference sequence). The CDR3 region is CASSLTSGFYEQYF. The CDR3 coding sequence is TGTGCCAGCAGCCTGACTAGCGGCTTCTACGAGCAGTACTTC. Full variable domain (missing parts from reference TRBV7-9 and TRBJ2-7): DTGVSQNPRHKITKRGQNVTFRCDPISEHNRLYWYRQTLGQGPEFLTYFQNEAQLEKSRLLSDRFSAERPKGSFSTLEIQRTEQGDSAMYLCASSLTSGFYEQYFGPGTRLTVT.

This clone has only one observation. The CDR3 sequence is CSVRRGRGGEQYF. CDR3 in DNA: TGCAGCGTTCGACGTGGTAGGGGAGGCGAGCAGTACTTC. V and J are TRBV29-1 and TRBJ2-5, with TRBD2 as a possible D gene (6 bases). The end of the DNA aligns better with TRBJ2-7, so the J call may be wrong. The CDR3 consists of 13 residues. Germline CDR1 reads SQVTM; CDR2 reads ANQGSEA.

CDR3 sequence reads: CASSSRTGIRTGELFF. As DNA, the CDR3 is TGTGCCAGCAGCTCGCGGACAGGGATCAGGACCGGGGAGCTGTTTTTT. This chain connects TRBV7-2 to TRBJ2-2, with 8 nucleotides matching TRBD1. Germline V gives CDR1 SGHTA, CDR2 FQGNSA. The CDR3 extends over 16 amino acids. Unmatched junction bases numbered 9, after V lost 4 bases and J lost 5 bases.

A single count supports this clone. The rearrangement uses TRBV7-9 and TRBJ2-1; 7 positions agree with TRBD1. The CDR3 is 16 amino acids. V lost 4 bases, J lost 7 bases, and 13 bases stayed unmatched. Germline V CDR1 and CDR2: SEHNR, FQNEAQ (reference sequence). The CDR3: CASSSLQTGHGNEQFF. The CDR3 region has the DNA TGTGCCAGCAGCTCACTACAGACAGGGCATGGAAATGAGCAGTTCTTC. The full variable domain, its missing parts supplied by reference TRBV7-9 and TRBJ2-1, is DTGVSQNPRHKITKRGQNVTFRCDPISEHNRLYWYRQTLGQGPEFLTYFQNEAQLEKSRLLSDRFSAERPKGSFSTLEIQRTEQGDSAMYLCASSSLQTGHGNEQFFGPGTRLTVL.

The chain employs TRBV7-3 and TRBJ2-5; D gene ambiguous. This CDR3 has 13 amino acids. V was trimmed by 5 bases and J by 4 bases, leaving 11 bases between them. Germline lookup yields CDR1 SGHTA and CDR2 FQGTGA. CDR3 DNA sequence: TGTGCCAGCAGCCCTAGGATAGGAGAGACCCAGTACTTC. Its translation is CASSPRIGETQYF.

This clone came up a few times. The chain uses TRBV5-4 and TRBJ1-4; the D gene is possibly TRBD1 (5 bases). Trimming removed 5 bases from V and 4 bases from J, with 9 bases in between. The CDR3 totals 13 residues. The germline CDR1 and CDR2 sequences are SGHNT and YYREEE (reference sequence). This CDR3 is CASRDGGNEKLFF. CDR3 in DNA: TGTGCCAGCAGGGACGGGGGTAATGAAAAACTGTTTTTT.

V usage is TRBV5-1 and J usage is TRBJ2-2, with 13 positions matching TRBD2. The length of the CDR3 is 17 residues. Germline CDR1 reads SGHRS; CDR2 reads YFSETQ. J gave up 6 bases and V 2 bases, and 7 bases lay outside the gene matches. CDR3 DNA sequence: TGCGCCAGCAGCTTACTAGCGGGAGGGCTAAAAGCCGGGGAGCTGTTTTTT. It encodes CASSLLAGGLKAGELFF.

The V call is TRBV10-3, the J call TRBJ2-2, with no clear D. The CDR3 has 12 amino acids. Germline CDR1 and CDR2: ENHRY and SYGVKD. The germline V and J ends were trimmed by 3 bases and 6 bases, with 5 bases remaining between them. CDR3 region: CAISDISGELFF. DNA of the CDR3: TGTGCCATCAGTGACATTTCCGGGGAGCTGTTTTTT.

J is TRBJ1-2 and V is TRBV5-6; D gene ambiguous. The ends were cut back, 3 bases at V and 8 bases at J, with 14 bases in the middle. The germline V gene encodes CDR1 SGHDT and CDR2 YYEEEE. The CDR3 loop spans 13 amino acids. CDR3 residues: CASSSVDTGGYTF. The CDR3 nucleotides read TGTGCCAGCAGCTCCGTTGACACGGGGGGCTACACCTTC.

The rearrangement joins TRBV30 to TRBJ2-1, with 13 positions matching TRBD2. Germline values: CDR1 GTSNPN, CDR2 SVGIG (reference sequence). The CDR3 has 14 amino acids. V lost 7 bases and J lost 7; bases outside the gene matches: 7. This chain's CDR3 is CASRTSGGLNEQFF. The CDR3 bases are TGTGCCTCAAGGACTAGCGGGGGCCTGAATGAGCAGTTCTTC.

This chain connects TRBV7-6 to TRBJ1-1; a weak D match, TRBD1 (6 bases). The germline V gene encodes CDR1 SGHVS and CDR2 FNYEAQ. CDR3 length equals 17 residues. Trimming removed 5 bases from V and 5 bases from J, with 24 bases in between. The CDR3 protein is CASSRTRQDRIGTEAFF. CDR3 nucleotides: TGTGCCAGCAGCCGAACCCGACAGGACCGTATAGGTACTGAAGCTTTCTTT.

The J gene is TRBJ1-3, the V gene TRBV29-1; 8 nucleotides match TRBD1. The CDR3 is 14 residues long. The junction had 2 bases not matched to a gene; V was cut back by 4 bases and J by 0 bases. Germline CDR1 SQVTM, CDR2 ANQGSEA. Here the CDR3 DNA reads TGCAGCGTTGCGACAGGGGTCTCTGGAAACACCATATATTTT. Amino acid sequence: CSVATGVSGNTIYF. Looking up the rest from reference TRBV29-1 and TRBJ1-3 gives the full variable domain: SAVISQKPSRDICQRGTSLTIQCQVDSQVTMMFWYRQQPGQSLTLIATANQGSEATYESGFVIDKFPISRPNLTFSTLTVSNMSPEDSSIYLCSVATGVSGNTIYFGEGSWLTVV.

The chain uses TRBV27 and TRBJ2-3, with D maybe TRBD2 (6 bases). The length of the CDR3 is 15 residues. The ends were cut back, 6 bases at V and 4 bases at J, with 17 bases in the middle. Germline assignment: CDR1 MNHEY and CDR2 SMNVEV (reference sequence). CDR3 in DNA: TGTGCCAGCAGAGGAGGGAGGATCGGTTCAGATACGCAGTATTTT. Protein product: CASRGGRIGSDTQYF.